A selection of T cell receptor beta chains follows, all from one sample in a study of cytomegalovirus exposure and HLA in healthy donors. The assay was immunoSEQ multiplex PCR, and TCRdb's table has in-frame clones only and misses some. The profile shows about 180,000 clones, 75% to 90% of them singletons. The specimen was PBMCs. These receptors were taken from a man aged 18-30 years in good health and CMV-seropositive. CDR3s include the opening cysteine and the closing phenylalanine or tryptophan. Each record gives: J gene, V gene, clone size, D gene, CDR3 protein, CDR3 DNA. The D gene is left open where the match is weak. Not all rows give a size; the values are once, few, many and, for expanded clones, a class.

TRBJ1-1	TRBV28	.	.	CASSKDRQNTEAFF	TGTGCCAGCAGCAAAGACAGACAGAACACTGAAGCTTTCTTT
TRBJ2-1	TRBV27	once	TRBD1	CASSSGTGNEQFF	TGTGCCAGCAGTTCCGGGACAGGTAATGAGCAGTTCTTC
TRBJ2-7	TRBV6-1	.	TRBD1	CASSRTGPSYEQYF	TGTGCCAGCAGTCGGACAGGACCGTCCTACGAGCAGTACTTC
TRBJ1-1	TRBV28	.	TRBD1	CASSPPIRGYTEAFF	TGTGCCAGCAGCCCTCCCATCAGGGGGTACACTGAAGCTTTCTTT
TRBJ2-5	TRBV2	.	TRBD2	CASSVLADQETQYF	TGTGCCAGCAGTGTTCTAGCGGACCAAGAGACCCAGTACTTC
TRBJ1-1	TRBV27	.	TRBD1	CASRIQGLSTEAFF	TGTGCCAGCAGAATACAGGGGCTAAGCACTGAAGCTTTCTTT
TRBJ1-3	TRBV9	.	.	CASSVGQSSGNTIYF	TGTGCCAGCAGCGTAGGGCAGTCCTCTGGAAACACCATATATTTT
TRBJ1-2	TRBV18	.	TRBD1	CASSPGQGAAGYTF	TGTGCCAGCTCACCCGGACAGGGGGCGGCTGGCTACACCTTC
TRBJ2-7	TRBV4-2	few	.	CASSQDYRDEQYF	TGTGCCAGCAGCCAAGATTACAGGGACGAGCAGTACTTC
TRBJ1-1	TRBV30	many	TRBD1	CAWSGTGGMNTEAFF	TGTGCCTGGAGTGGGACAGGGGGTATGAACACTGAAGCTTTCTTT
TRBJ2-7	TRBV4-2	.	TRBD2	CASSQETSGSYEQYF	TGTGCCAGCAGCCAGGAAACTAGCGGAAGCTACGAGCAGTACTTC
TRBJ1-5	TRBV30	.	.	CAWSAQGNQPQHF	TGTGCCTGGAGTGCACAGGGAAATCAGCCCCAGCATTTT
TRBJ2-1	TRBV7-9	few	.	CASSIGGLELF	TGTGCCAGCAGCATAGGCGGCCTCGAGCTCTTC
TRBJ1-1	TRBV5-1	once	TRBD1	CASSWGQEAFF	TGCGCCAGCAGCTGGGGACAGGAAGCTTTCTTT
TRBJ2-7	TRBV5-1	.	TRBD1	CASSTTGGSYEQYF	TGCGCCAGCAGCACCACAGGGGGGAGCTACGAGCAGTACTTC
TRBJ2-3	TRBV7-3	.	.	CASSLTPTYTDTQYF	TGTGCCAGCAGCTTAACGCCTACGTACACAGATACGCAGTATTTT
TRBJ2-5	TRBV13	.	TRBD2	CASSLGASGQETQYF	TGTGCCAGCAGCTTAGGGGCTAGCGGCCAAGAGACCCAGTACTTC
TRBJ2-6	TRBV19	.	.	CASSRFTGSLSGANVLTF	TGTGCCAGTAGTAGATTCACAGGGTCGCTCTCTGGGGCCAACGTCCTGACTTTC
TRBJ2-1	TRBV29-1	.	.	CSVAKPSSIYNEQFF	TGCAGCGTTGCGAAGCCGAGTTCGATCTACAATGAGCAGTTCTTC
TRBJ2-5	TRBV5-1	.	.	CASSLARGSQETQYF	TGCGCCAGCAGCTTGGCACGAGGGTCCCAAGAGACCCAGTACTTC
TRBJ2-7	TRBV11-2	once	TRBD2	CASSLSTSGLSYEQYF	TGTGCCAGCAGCCTTTCGACTAGCGGTCTCTCCTACGAGCAGTACTTC
TRBJ2-2	TRBV27	.	TRBD2	CASTGGGTGELFF	TGTGCCAGCACCGGGGGGGGCACCGGGGAGCTGTTTTTT
TRBJ1-2	TRBV6-1	.	.	CASSDRPGQPNYGYTF	TGTGCCAGCAGTGACAGACCTGGACAGCCTAACTATGGCTACACCTTC
TRBJ2-3	TRBV28	.	TRBD2	CASSRAGVRTDTQYF	TGTGCCAGCAGTCGAGCGGGGGTCCGCACAGATACGCAGTATTTT
TRBJ1-6	TRBV28	.	.	CASSFTHNSPLHF	TGTGCCAGCAGTTTTACTCATAATTCACCCCTCCACTTT
TRBJ2-1	TRBV7-2	few	.	CASKENEQFF	TGTGCCAGCAAGGAGAATGAGCAGTTCTTC
TRBJ1-3	TRBV7-2	once	.	CASSPQSQGSGNTIYF	TGTGCCAGCAGCCCCCAAAGTCAGGGATCCGGAAACACCATATATTTT
TRBJ1-6	TRBV6-1	.	.	CASSEAREGTYNSPLHF	TGTGCCAGCAGTGAAGCGAGGGAAGGCACCTATAATTCACCCCTCCACTTT
TRBJ2-7	TRBV7-2	.	.	CASTANRDSFYEQYF	TGTGCCAGCACCGCCAACCGGGACTCATTCTACGAGCAGTACTTC